The T cell receptor beta chain under discussion was sequenced for a study of cytomegalovirus exposure and HLA in healthy donors. PCR used 60 Vbeta primers and 13 Jbeta primers. Assay used: immunoSEQ multiplex PCR; TCRdb lists only in-frame clones, some missing. The sample consists of over 100,000 clones, approximately 80% of them appearing once. Germline V CDR1 and CDR2: SGHRS, YFSETQ. With 4 bases removed from V and 2 bases from J, the gap between germline ends came to 7 bases. The CDR3 has 12 amino acids. Findings of the study overall: It was in a later analysis that TCR association rates were seen to vary by HLA locus, highest for DRB1 and lowest for HLA-C.

Regarding this clone: Its target is unknown.

This rearrangement joins TRBV5-1 to TRBJ2-7; maybe TRBD1 (6 bases). Sequenced: PBMCs. The TCR comes from a woman in her twenties or thirties in good health and CMV-seronegative. The CDR3: CASSNRAYEQYF. DNA of the CDR3: TGCGCCAGCAGCAACAGGGCCTACGAGCAGTACTTC. The full variable domain, with the rest looked up from reference TRBV5-1 and TRBJ2-7, is KAGVTQTPRYLIKTRGQQVTLSCSPISGHRSVSWYQQTPGQGLQFLFEYFSETQRNKGNFPGRFSGRQFSNSRSEMNVSTLELGDSALYLCASSNRAYEQYFGPGTRLTVT.